This TCR beta chain comes out of a study of response to subunit inactivated influenza vaccine. Germline V lookup: CDR1 SGHVS, CDR2 FNYEAQ. The CDR3 runs to 15 residues. The V and J ends lost 4 bases and 7 bases, in that order; junction bases with no gene match: 9. MiXCR, run by TCRdb on the RT-PCR reads, gives a single entry per CDR3 protein. The sample lists around 200,000 distinct CDR3 sequences, approximately 12% occurring once. These records were also assigned to another study, of T cells expressing NK-cell markers. That source adds: Synthesis of TCR beta cDNA relied on 5'RACE template switching carrying UMIs. Specificity for HCMV among expanded NKG2C+ T cell clones was not established.

The chain carries TRBV7-6 and TRBJ2-1; 8 bases are a match to TRBD1. The starting material was CD8+ T cells sorted from PBMCs, obtained 11 to 12 days after vaccination. The TCR originated in a man aged 45-65 years who received an inactivated influenza vaccine. The CDR3 region is CASSSRTGILNEQFF. Written as DNA, the CDR3 is TGTGCCAGCAGCTCCCGGACAGGGATTCTTAATGAGCAGTTCTTC.